Included here is one TCR beta chain sequence, with context. Its specificity is unknown. The PCR ran on 60 Vbeta and 13 Jbeta primers. The assay was immunoSEQ multiplex PCR, and TCRdb's table has in-frame clones only and misses some. This table holds over 50,000 clones, approximately 83% found once. Germline-derived CDR1 and CDR2 are SGHNT and YYREEE (reference sequence). The CDR3 is 14 residues long. V lost 2 bases and J 6 bases, leaving 12 bases between the germline ends. The sample belongs to a study of cytomegalovirus exposure and HLA in healthy donors. Study-wide results and limits: A later analysis appeared to link common viral pathogens to several of the most significant clusters. Some public TCRs appeared in many individuals, while most sequences were rare.

The specimen sequenced was PBMCs. This TCR came from a man aged 35 to 55 in good health and CMV-seronegative. The chain is built from TRBV5-4 and TRBJ2-1; D is undetermined. The CDR3 here is CASSLPLVTNEQFF. CDR3 nucleotide sequence: TGTGCCAGCAGCTTACCCCTAGTTACCAATGAGCAGTTCTTC.